One sample yielded the 19 T cell receptor beta chains listed below, sequenced in a study of coeliac disease. The assay was immunoSEQ multiplex PCR, and TCRdb's table has in-frame clones only and misses some. The sample records roughly 7,300 clones, roughly 63% being singletons. Sequences were obtained from lamina propria lymphocytes from the gut. The receptors here all came from a woman aged 55 to 70 with active celiac disease.

The chain recombines TRBV5-1 with TRBJ1-3; D gene unclear. V was shortened by 0 bases and J by 4 bases, with 11 bases between the two germline ends. The CDR3 sequence is 15 residues long. CDR1 is SGHRS and CDR2 is YFSETQ in the germline V gene. In DNA, the CDR3 is TGCGCCAGCAGCTTGGGTACCGGGGTCGGAAACACCATATATTTT. It translates to CASSLGTGVGNTIYF.

This clone is medium-sized within its sample. V and J are TRBV7-3 and TRBJ1-2, with TRBD1 matching 10 bases. CDR1 is SGHTA, CDR2 FQGTGA, per germline. The CDR3 contains 15 residues. J lost 6 bases, V lost 5 bases, and 9 bases had no gene match. The CDR3 reads CASSVTGGGRDGYTF. CDR3 DNA: TGTGCCAGCAGCGTGACAGGGGGCGGTCGGGATGGCTACACCTTC. The variable domain in full, completed from reference TRBV7-3 and TRBJ1-2, reads GAGVSQTPSNKVTEKGKYVELRCDPISGHTALYWYRQSLGQGPEFLIYFQGTGAADDSGLPNDRFFAVRPEGSVSTLKIQRTERGDSAVYLCASSVTGGGRDGYTFGSGTRLTVV.

The chain carries TRBV5-5 and TRBJ2-7; 7 nucleotides match TRBD1. The length of the CDR3 is 15 residues. CDR1 and CDR2 from the germline V gene are SGHKS and YYEKEE (reference sequence). The V gene end was trimmed by 4 bases and the J gene end by 3 bases; junction bases not matched to a gene: 10. The CDR3 protein is CASSDYGQANYEQYF. CDR3 DNA sequence: TGTGCCAGCAGCGACTATGGACAGGCTAACTACGAGCAGTACTTC. The whole variable domain, filled in from reference TRBV5-5 and TRBJ2-7, reads DAGVTQSPTHLIKTRGQQVTLRCSPISGHKSVSWYQQVLGQGPQFIFQYYEKEERGRGNFPDRFSARQFPNYSSELNVNALLLGDSALYLCASSDYGQANYEQYFGPGTRLTVT.

This clone was detected a few times. This sequence joins TRBV7-9 and TRBJ2-7, with a tentative D call TRBD2 (6 bases). V gave up 8 bases and J gave up 2 bases, with 10 bases separating them. Germline values: CDR1 SEHNR, CDR2 FQNEAQ (reference sequence). The CDR3 covers 12 residues. CDR3 DNA: TGTGCCAGCGGCCCGGGGGCCTACGAGCAGTACTTC. It specifies CASGPGAYEQYF.

In its sample, this clone was seen once. The chain is built from TRBV19 and TRBJ2-2; D is uncertain. The germline CDR1 and CDR2 sequences are LNHDA and SQIVND (reference sequence). The CDR3 covers 13 residues. V was cut by 3 bases and J by 6 bases, with 8 bases left in between. CDR3 in amino acids: CASSILLPGELFF. Written as DNA, the CDR3 is TGTGCCAGTAGTATTCTACTCCCCGGGGAGCTGTTTTTT. The whole variable domain, remainder taken from reference TRBV19 and TRBJ2-2, is DGGITQSPKYLFRKEGQNVTLSCEQNLNHDAMYWYRQDPGQGLRLIYYSQIVNDFQKGDIAEGYSVSREKKESFPLTVTSAQKNPTAFYLCASSILLPGELFFGEGSRLTVL.

The chain links TRBV7-6 to TRBJ2-7; TRBD1 matches 9 bases. Looked up from germline, CDR1 is SGHVS and CDR2 is FNYEAQ. The CDR3 is 16 amino acids. The trim removed 5 bases at V and 5 bases at J, leaving 13 bases unmatched. CDR3 coding DNA: TGTGCCAGCAGCCCGCGGGGAGGACAGGGGTCTAACGAGCAGTACTTC. Protein product: CASSPRGGQGSNEQYF.

This clone has a handful of counts. This rearrangement joins TRBV6-6 to TRBJ1-6; TRBD1 might be the D (5 bases). The CDR3 runs 13 residues. Between the trimmed V and J ends, which lost 5 bases and 9 bases, there was a span of 11 bases. Germline loops: CDR1 MNHNY, CDR2 SVGAGI (reference sequence). CDR3: CASSSEGLSPLHF. The CDR3 DNA reads as TGTGCCAGCAGTAGTGAGGGACTTTCACCCCTCCACTTT.

This chain links TRBV9 with TRBJ2-7; 9 nucleotides agree with TRBD1. Losses at the gene ends were 4 bases for V and 5 bases for J; bases not matched to a gene: 4. Germline CDR1 reads SGDLS; CDR2 reads YYNGEE. The CDR3 runs to 13 residues. The CDR3 is CASSSGQGNEQYF. The CDR3 nucleotides read TGTGCCAGCAGCTCAGGACAGGGGAACGAGCAGTACTTC.

Written as DNA, the CDR3 is TGTGCCAGTAGTACTAGCTGGGGCAATCAGCCCCAGCATTTT. This gives the protein CASSTSWGNQPQHF. V gene TRBV19 combines with J gene TRBJ1-5; D is unclear. Germline V gene sequence: CDR1 LNHDA, CDR2 SQIVND (reference sequence). The CDR3 runs to 14 residues. V was shortened by 4 bases and J by 2 bases, with 9 bases between the two germline ends.

With respect to this clone: Other nucleotide sequences from this sample produce the same CDR3. This chain uses TRBV10-3 with TRBJ2-7, with D tentatively TRBD1 (6 bases). Germline V CDR1 and CDR2: ENHRY, SYGVKD. CDR3 length: 14 amino acids. With 6 bases removed from V and 1 base from J, the gap between germline ends came to 13 bases. CDR3 coding DNA: TGTGCCATCAGCGACCCCGGACAGTCCTACGAGCAGTACTTC. This sequence encodes CAISDPGQSYEQYF.

The V call is TRBV28, the J call TRBJ1-2; perhaps TRBD1 as D (5 bases). Germline V CDR1 and CDR2: MDHEN, SYDVKM. The CDR3 is 12 amino acids. V was shortened by 7 bases and J by 7 bases, with 13 bases between the two germline ends. This CDR3 is CASTGHFSGYTF. The CDR3 DNA is TGTGCCAGCACAGGGCATTTCTCTGGCTACACCTTC.

This clone showed up just a few times. V is TRBV5-1 and J is TRBJ2-4; maybe TRBD2 (7 bases). CDR3 size: 13 residues. Germline V gene sequence: CDR1 SGHRS, CDR2 YFSETQ. Trimming cost V 5 bases and J 8 bases, with 14 bases left between them. This CDR3 is CASSPGGGDIQYF. CDR3 DNA: TGCGCCAGCAGTCCCGGAGGGGGGGACATTCAGTACTTC.

CDR3 in amino acids: CASSQEGQGVQETQYF. The CDR3 region has the DNA TGCGCCAGCAGCCAAGAAGGACAGGGAGTGCAAGAGACCCAGTACTTC. This chain links TRBV4-3 with TRBJ2-5; 8 bases agree with TRBD1. Germline CDR1 reads LGHNA; CDR2 reads YSLEER. The CDR3 has 16 amino acids. The V gene end was trimmed by 0 bases and the J gene end by 2 bases; junction bases not matched to a gene: 5.

The chain has TRBV5-5 and TRBJ1-5, with TRBD1 matching 9 bases. Germline V gene sequence: CDR1 SGHKS, CDR2 YYEKEE (reference sequence). The CDR3 has 13 residues. The V segment lost 3 bases and the J segment 7 bases; nucleotides outside the gene matches: 2. The CDR3 here is CASSWDRAQPQHF. In DNA, the CDR3 is TGTGCCAGCAGCTGGGACAGGGCACAGCCCCAGCATTTT. Using reference TRBV5-5 and TRBJ1-5 for the parts outside the CDR3, the full variable domain is DAGVTQSPTHLIKTRGQQVTLRCSPISGHKSVSWYQQVLGQGPQFIFQYYEKEERGRGNFPDRFSARQFPNYSSELNVNALLLGDSALYLCASSWDRAQPQHFGDGTRLSIL.

J is TRBJ2-2 and V is TRBV2; TRBD1 might be the D (6 bases). Germline V gene lookup returns CDR1 SNHLY and CDR2 FYNNEI. The CDR3 spans 13 residues. Trimming cost V 6 bases and J 7 bases, with 12 bases left between them. CDR3 in amino acids: CASRDRSLGELFF. Written as DNA, the CDR3 is TGTGCCAGCAGAGACAGGAGTCTCGGGGAGCTGTTTTTT.

This clone was counted between two and nine times. CDR3 sequence reads: CASQGSEQFF. The CDR3 DNA is TGTGCCAGCCAGGGGAGTGAGCAGTTCTTC. V usage is TRBV2 and J usage is TRBJ2-1; possibly TRBD1 for D (6 bases). The CDR3 consists of 10 residues. Trimming cost V 8 bases and J 9 bases, with 8 bases left between them. Germline CDR1 reads SNHLY; CDR2 reads FYNNEI.

The chain is built from TRBV5-1 and TRBJ2-7; TRBD1 matches 7 bases. The germline V gene has CDR1 SGHRS and CDR2 YFSETQ. The V gene end was trimmed by 4 bases and the J gene end by 3 bases; junction bases not matched to a gene: 4. There are 13 residues in the CDR3. As DNA, the CDR3 is TGCGCCAGCAGCCCGGACAGGAGCTACGAGCAGTACTTC. This codes for CASSPDRSYEQYF.

The chain uses TRBV5-1 and TRBJ1-3; no reliable D call. CDR3 length: 13 residues. Trimming cost V 7 bases and J 0 bases, with 8 bases left between them. CDR1 SGHRS and CDR2 YFSETQ come from the germline V gene. CDR3 bases: TGCGCCAGCTCGGGGAACTCTGGAAACACCATATATTTT. Its translation is CASSGNSGNTIYF.

The rearrangement joins TRBV9 to TRBJ2-7; 9 positions match TRBD1. The CDR3 is 14 residues long. The germline V gene has CDR1 SGDLS and CDR2 YYNGEE. The ends lost 5 bases at V and 2 bases at J; junction bases unmatched: 5. CDR3 nucleotides: TGTGCCAGCAGTCCCGGGACAGGGCCCTACGAGCAGTACTTC. Its protein product is CASSPGTGPYEQYF.